Shown below are 15 T cell receptor beta chains from a single sample sequenced in a study of blood T cell repertoires in COVID-19 (dated by TCRdb to about 2020). The library was obtained by the immunoSEQ multiplex PCR assay. The immuneACCESS repertoire file appears here via TCRdb, limited to in-frame rearrangements. These files lack a portion of the clones; in checked studies, under half of the deficit traces to unresolved V genes, and the cause of the others is not known. For this sample there are about 380,000 clones; roughly 85% appear just once. The biggest ten clones account for approximately 3.7% of the sample. The sample was peripheral blood. These TCRs come from a woman under 30 with acute or convalescent COVID-19.

This chain connects TRBV6-5 to TRBJ1-6; TRBD1 matches at 7 bases. CDR1 and CDR2 (germline): MNHEY, SVGAGI. This CDR3 contains 14 residues. The J segment lost 11 bases and the V segment lost 8 bases, leaving 12 bases of the junction unmatched. The chain's CDR3 is CASQPTGSRPPLHF. For the CDR3, the DNA is TGTGCCAGCCAACCGACAGGGAGTAGACCACCCCTCCACTTT.

This chain joins TRBV28 and TRBJ1-1, with 8 bases aligning to TRBD1. Germline lookup yields CDR1 MDHEN and CDR2 SYDVKM. This CDR3 has 15 residues. Germline trimming cut 2 bases from V and 4 bases from J; bases unmatched to any gene: 6. CDR3 in amino acids: CASSLRRTGGTEAFF. The CDR3 region has the DNA TGTGCCAGCAGTTTACGCCGCACAGGGGGCACTGAAGCTTTCTTT.

This rearrangement joins TRBV24-1 to TRBJ2-5; D possibly corresponds to TRBD1 (6 bases). CDR1 is KGHDR, CDR2 SFDVKD, per germline. This CDR3 contains 12 residues. V was clipped by 7 bases and J by 5 bases, with 10 bases between them. The CDR3 sequence: CATRGQGETQYF. The CDR3, as DNA: TGTGCCACCAGGGGCCAGGGGGAGACCCAGTACTTC.

V usage is TRBV28 and J usage is TRBJ1-5; maybe TRBD1 (5 bases). V was pared by 3 bases and J by 3 bases, with 12 bases between. Germline V lookup: CDR1 MDHEN, CDR2 SYDVKM. This CDR3 is built from 15 residues. CDR3 amino acids: CASSLAAGLNQPQHF. The CDR3 DNA is TGTGCCAGCAGTTTGGCTGCAGGGCTCAATCAGCCCCAGCATTTT. The whole variable domain, filled in from reference TRBV28 and TRBJ1-5, reads DVKVTQSSRYLVKRTGEKVFLECVQDMDHENMFWYRQDPGLGLRLIYFSYDVKMKEKGDIPEGYSVSREKKERFSLILESASTNQTSMYLCASSLAAGLNQPQHFGDGTRLSIL.

This chain joins TRBV5-4 and TRBJ2-1, with TRBD2 matching 10 bases. The CDR3 consists of 19 residues. Germline lookup yields CDR1 SGHNT and CDR2 YYREEE (reference sequence). Germline trimming cut 0 bases from V and 4 bases from J; bases unmatched to any gene: 13. DNA for the CDR3: TGTGCCAGCAGCTTGGCGGGGAGCGGGAGGGAAGGGCGGTACAATGAGCAGTTCTTC. It translates to CASSLAGSGREGRYNEQFF.

This rearrangement joins TRBV6-5 to TRBJ1-2; D perhaps matches TRBD1 (5 bases). The CDR3 loop spans 12 amino acids. Germline-derived CDR1 and CDR2 are MNHEY and SVGAGI. The V end was cut by 7 bases, the J end by 4 bases, with 10 bases between. The CDR3 is CASIGAGYGYTF. CDR3 nucleotide sequence: TGTGCCAGCATTGGGGCAGGCTATGGCTACACCTTC.

V gene TRBV9 combines with J gene TRBJ1-3; TRBD1 agrees at 8 bases. Germline CDR1 and CDR2: SGDLS and YYNGEE. With V trimmed by 3 bases and J by 4 bases, 6 bases remained unmatched. CDR3 length: 15 residues. The CDR3 loop is CASSARDRQGNTIYF. The CDR3 DNA sequence: TGTGCCAGCAGCGCCCGGGACAGGCAGGGAAACACCATATATTTT.

J is TRBJ1-1 and V is TRBV11-3, with D maybe TRBD1 (5 bases). CDR3 size: 13 residues. The V gene lost 8 bases and the J gene lost 1 base, with 11 bases spanning the gap. The germline V gene has CDR1 SGHNT and CDR2 YENEEA. CDR3 DNA sequence: TGTGCCAGCTTGGGACTTAGGAACACTGAAGCTTTCTTT. Amino acid sequence: CASLGLRNTEAFF.

The chain recombines TRBV4-1 with TRBJ2-1; 10 bases fit TRBD2. The CDR3 extends over 15 amino acids. The V segment lost 0 bases and the J segment 8 bases; nucleotides outside the gene matches: 4. Germline V gives CDR1 MGHRA, CDR2 YSYEKL. The CDR3 DNA reads TGCGCCAGCAGCCAAGAACTAGCGGGACTGTATGAGCAGTTCTTC. Translating gives CASSQELAGLYEQFF.

The CDR3 DNA follows: TGTGCCCGAGGTGCCTCGCAATCTAATGAAAAACTGTTTTTT. Translation: CARGASQSNEKLFF. This rearrangement joins TRBV30 to TRBJ1-4; D not certain. Deletions cut 8 bases from V and 3 bases from J, with 16 bases between. This CDR3 has 14 residues. The germline V gene encodes CDR1 GTSNPN and CDR2 SVGIG (reference sequence).

This clone has only one observation. The chain has TRBV24-1 and TRBJ2-1; TRBD2 is a possible D gene (6 bases). CDR3 length: 16 residues. V was pared by 0 bases and J by 4 bases, with 12 bases between. Germline loops: CDR1 KGHDR, CDR2 SFDVKD. The CDR3 spells CATSDLGRGNYNEQFF. DNA of the CDR3: TGTGCCACCAGTGATTTGGGGCGGGGAAATTACAATGAGCAGTTCTTC.

In regard to this clone: Other DNA sequences in this sample translate to the same CDR3. The CDR3 DNA is TGTGCCATCAGCGATCCAGCGGGAGTGCGAGAGACCCAGTACTTC. Protein product: CAISDPAGVRETQYF. This sequence joins TRBV10-3 and TRBJ2-5; 8 bases agree with TRBD2. Germline trimming cut 6 bases from V and 4 bases from J; bases unmatched to any gene: 10. Germline CDR1 ENHRY, CDR2 SYGVKD. The CDR3 spans 15 residues.

The chain joins TRBV6-6 to TRBJ2-2; TRBD1 might be the D (6 bases). Between the trimmed V and J ends, which lost 9 bases and 7 bases, there was a span of 9 bases. Germline CDR1 and CDR2: MNHNY and SVGAGI (reference sequence). The CDR3 is 11 amino acids. CDR3 nucleotide sequence: TGTGCCAGTGGGGGCGACGGGGAGCTGTTTTTT. This encodes CASGGDGELFF.

As regards this clone: Other DNA sequences in the sample encode the same CDR3. The CDR3: CASSYNQGEETQYF. CDR3 bases: TGTGCCAGCAGTTACAACCAGGGGGAAGAGACCCAGTACTTC. The chain couples TRBV6-5 to TRBJ2-5; 7 bases map to TRBD1. Germline V gene data show CDR1 as MNHEY and CDR2 as SVGAGI. This CDR3 region has 14 residues. The junction had 3 bases not matched to a gene; V was cut back by 2 bases and J by 3 bases.

The CDR3: CASYNEKLFF. As DNA, the CDR3 is TGTGCCAGTTATAATGAAAAACTGTTTTTT. The chain is built from TRBV28 and TRBJ1-4, with D uncertain. The CDR3 runs 10 residues. Germline V lookup: CDR1 MDHEN, CDR2 SYDVKM. V was cut by 9 bases and J by 4 bases, with 3 bases left in between.